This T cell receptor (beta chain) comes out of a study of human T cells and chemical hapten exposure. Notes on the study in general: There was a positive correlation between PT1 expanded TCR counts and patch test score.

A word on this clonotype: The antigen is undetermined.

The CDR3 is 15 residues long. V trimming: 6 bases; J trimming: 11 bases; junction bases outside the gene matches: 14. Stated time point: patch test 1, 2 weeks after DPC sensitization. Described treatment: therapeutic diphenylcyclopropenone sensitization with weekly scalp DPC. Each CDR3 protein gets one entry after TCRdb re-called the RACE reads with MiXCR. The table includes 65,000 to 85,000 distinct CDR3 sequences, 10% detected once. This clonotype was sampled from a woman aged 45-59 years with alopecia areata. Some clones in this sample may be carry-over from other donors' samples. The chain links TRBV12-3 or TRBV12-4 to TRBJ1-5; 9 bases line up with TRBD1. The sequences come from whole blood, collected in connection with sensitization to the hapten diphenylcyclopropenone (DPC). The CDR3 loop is CASRGQGAQSWAQHF. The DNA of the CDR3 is TGTGCCAGCAGGGGACAGGGCGCTCAATCATGGGCCCAGCATTTT.